A selection of T cell receptor beta chains follows, all from one sample in a study of CD8+CD57+ T cells in acquired aplastic anemia. TCRdb fed the reads into MiXCR, producing one record per CDR3 protein. The sample consists of about 270,000 distinct CDR3 sequences, approximately 55% of them appearing once. The sequencing sample was made of sorted CD4+, CD8+, or CD8+CD57+ T cells (not recorded which) from PBMCs. Every receptor here comes from a human donor with severe aplastic anemia or a healthy control (not recorded which). Both conserved end residues are part of each CDR3. Clone size is not always given. Where it is, it says once, few, many or a class for expanded clones.

v_gene,abundance,CDR3aa
TRBV25-1,.,CASAAIMNTEAFF
TRBV7-3,.,CASSSTSGGETQYF
TRBV20-1,.,CSANRDYEQYF
TRBV5-5,once,CASSPGTTYGLFF
TRBV12-3/TRBV12-4,many,CASSPLSSNQPQHF
TRBV7-3,.,CASSAGQGHEQYF
TRBV20-1,.,CSARVTLGAYEQYF
TRBV7-9,.,CASSQALQGTQYF
TRBV20-1,once,CSARDSGGQKDTQCF
TRBV20-1,many,CSARVPRQGSSPLHF
TRBV12-3/TRBV12-4,few,CASTRTGDGSPLHF
TRBV24-1,.,CATSDYGGEQFF
TRBV12-3/TRBV12-4,.,CASSTGLAYEQYF
TRBV20-1,few,CKIDRGPTEAFF
TRBV7-3,many,CASSSRGLGYNEQFF
TRBV2,.,CASSNWPQGERYF
TRBV19,.,CATLDRRNNQPQHF
TRBV7-8,.,CASSLADLTYEQYF
TRBV9,.,CASSSPRWEDEQFF
TRBV7-3,many,CASSLVAGQLNTEAFF
TRBV29-1,.,CSVESGARNTEAFF
TRBV5-1,once,CASSLDSLGRYNSPLHF
TRBV9,.,CASSFPGPTEKLFF
TRBV6-5,.,CASSSGRTYEQYF
TRBV9,.,CASSVVEANYGYTF
TRBV6-5,many,CASRKGGISNQPQHF
TRBV7-9,once,CASRGGRITEAFF
TRBV7-2,.,CASSLALWAGELFF
TRBV19,.,CASRVAGQAEKLFF
TRBV7-2,many,CASSLDRMNHGYTF
TRBV7-9,few,CASNPPNNEQFF
TRBV13,many,CASSYRDREIEQYF
TRBV20-1,few,CSAPDRALGSPLHF
TRBV4-2,many,CASSQGQGPYNSPLHF
TRBV7-7,.,CASSQSDGTGGRNETQYF
TRBV7-7,.,CASSLGLAGENGELFF
TRBV20-1,.,CSARSFVDEQFF
TRBV14,.,CASRLAGGIQETQYF
TRBV10-3,.,CAISESIAWQPQHF
TRBV6-5,many,CASSLGRNYGYTF